The next 14 T cell receptor beta chains were all read from a single sample in a study of blood T cell repertoires in COVID-19. TCRdb's table, derived via immunoSEQ multiplex PCR, lists solely in-frame clones and lacks some. The sample has roughly 250,000 clones; approximately 86% are singletons. Sequencing used PBMCs or T cells enriched from blood (not recorded which). The receptor set was obtained from a woman in her 40s with acute COVID-19.

The chain carries TRBV18 and TRBJ2-5; 10 bases map to TRBD1. Germline V gene data show CDR1 as KGHSH and CDR2 as LQKENI. This CDR3 comprises 17 residues. J lost 2 bases, V lost 6 bases, and 12 bases had no gene match. CDR3 region: CASSLTTGGAGQETQYF. DNA for the CDR3: TGTGCCAGCTCCCTGACGACAGGGGGCGCCGGTCAAGAGACCCAGTACTTC.

The chain carries TRBV9 and TRBJ2-7, with 13 bases that match TRBD2. Germline lookup yields CDR1 SGDLS and CDR2 YYNGEE. J gave up 4 bases and V 3 bases, and 7 bases lay outside the gene matches. This CDR3 has 16 residues. The CDR3 region has the DNA TGTGCCAGCAGCGCAGGACTAGCGGGAGAAAGATACGAGCAGTACTTC. Residues: CASSAGLAGERYEQYF.

This clone turned up a few times. V is TRBV5-6 and J is TRBJ2-7, with 7 bases lining up with TRBD1. CDR1 SGHDT and CDR2 YYEEEE come from the germline V gene. V was pared by 4 bases and J by 5 bases, with 12 bases of the junction left unmatched. The CDR3 is 15 amino acids. CDR3 in amino acids: CASSNRRDSPNEQYF. Written as DNA, the CDR3 is TGTGCCAGCAGCAACCGCCGGGACAGCCCCAACGAGCAGTACTTC.

The CDR3 DNA reads as TGCGCCAGCAGCTCACAGACCGGGACTAGCGGGATATCGCAGTTCTTC. It is translated as CASSSQTGTSGISQFF. The V and J genes are TRBV5-1 and TRBJ2-1; 13 positions match TRBD2. There are 16 residues in the CDR3. V lost 3 bases and J lost 12; bases outside the gene matches: 12. Germline V gene lookup returns CDR1 SGHRS and CDR2 YFSETQ.

The chain links TRBV19 to TRBJ2-4; a possible D gene is TRBD1 (5 bases). V was cut by 4 bases and J by 3 bases, with 13 bases left in between. Germline V CDR1 and CDR2: LNHDA, SQIVND (reference sequence). The CDR3 loop spans 15 amino acids. The CDR3 DNA reads as TGTGCCAGTAGTAAGCAGGGTTTTGACAAAAACATTCAGTACTTC. Residues: CASSKQGFDKNIQYF.

V gene TRBV2 combines with J gene TRBJ1-1; 7 bases match TRBD1. The CDR3 spans 14 residues. J was trimmed by 2 bases and V by 6 bases; bases with no gene match: 6. Germline assignment: CDR1 SNHLY and CDR2 FYNNEI. The CDR3 reads CASSWDRSNTEAFF. CDR3 sequence (DNA): TGTGCCAGCAGCTGGGACAGAAGTAACACTGAAGCTTTCTTT.

The chain couples TRBV11-3 to TRBJ2-2; maybe TRBD2 (5 bases). Trimming removed 0 bases from V and 7 bases from J, with 24 bases in between. The germline V gene has CDR1 SGHNT and CDR2 YENEEA. The CDR3 spans 19 residues. Written as DNA, the CDR3 is TGTGCCAGCAGCTTAGAATGCCGGGGTATGATGGGTGAGTTCGGGGAGCTGTTTTTT. Its protein is CASSLECRGMMGEFGELFF.

The V gene is TRBV5-6, the J gene TRBJ1-2, with D possibly being TRBD1 (5 bases). The CDR3 spans 13 residues. V lost 4 bases, J lost 2 bases, and 9 bases lay in between. Germline CDR1 reads SGHDT; CDR2 reads YYEEEE. CDR3 region: CASSLTENYGYTF. CDR3 coding DNA: TGTGCCAGCAGCCTGACAGAAAACTATGGCTACACCTTC.

The chain employs TRBV7-6 and TRBJ1-2; 9 bases line up with TRBD1. Germline assignment: CDR1 SGHVS and CDR2 FNYEAQ. This CDR3 region has 14 residues. Germline trimming cut 1 base from V and 7 bases from J; bases unmatched to any gene: 4. Written as DNA, the CDR3 is TGTGCCAGCAGCTTAGACAGGGGGCAAGGTGGCTACACCTTC. Residues: CASSLDRGQGGYTF.

The chain couples TRBV24-1 to TRBJ1-2, with no clear D. The V gene's germline CDR1 is KGHDR and CDR2 SFDVKD. The CDR3 loop spans 17 amino acids. Trimming left V 2 bases short and J 4 bases short, with 19 bases between. CDR3 residues: CATSDSWEGGSSYGYTF. The CDR3 coding sequence is TGTGCCACCAGTGATTCATGGGAGGGCGGTTCCTCCTATGGCTACACCTTC.

The chain's CDR3 is CATSDFGQGAISGANVLTF. The DNA of the CDR3 is TGTGCCACCAGTGATTTTGGGCAGGGGGCTATCTCTGGGGCCAACGTCCTGACTTTC. The chain joins TRBV24-1 to TRBJ2-6; TRBD1 aligns across 8 bases. The length of the CDR3 is 19 residues. V shed 1 base, J shed 0 bases, and the junction held 7 bases outside the gene matches. Germline V CDR1 and CDR2: KGHDR, SFDVKD.

In nucleotides, the CDR3 is TGTGCCAGCAGGACTAGCGGTTACAATGAGCAGTTCTTC. This encodes CASRTSGYNEQFF. This chain links TRBV5-4 with TRBJ2-1; 9 nucleotides agree with TRBD2. Germline V gives CDR1 SGHNT, CDR2 YYREEE (reference sequence). The length of the CDR3 is 13 residues. Trimming at V came to 5 bases and at J to 4 bases, leaving 1 base not matched to a gene.

V gene TRBV18 combines with J gene TRBJ2-7, with 10 bases identical to TRBD2. The V and J ends lost 1 base and 4 bases, in that order; junction bases with no gene match: 4. CDR1 and CDR2 (germline): KGHSH, LQKENI. The CDR3 runs to 15 residues. CDR3 in amino acids: CASSPQREGLYEQYF. For the CDR3, the DNA is TGTGCCAGCTCACCACAGCGGGAGGGCCTGTACGAGCAGTACTTC.

The chain carries TRBV7-2 and TRBJ2-7; D not certain. Trimming shortened V by 1 base and J by 0 bases, and 7 bases separated the two germline ends. This CDR3 spans 14 amino acids. The germline V gene has CDR1 SGHTA and CDR2 FQGNSA. This CDR3 is CASSLGLSSYEQYF. CDR3 in DNA: TGTGCCAGCAGCTTAGGTCTCAGCTCCTACGAGCAGTACTTC.